Sequencing of this T cell receptor beta chain was carried out in a study of cytomegalovirus exposure and HLA in healthy donors. Study-wide findings and caveats: Diagnosis of cytomegalovirus status made by the classifier reportedly showed high specificity and sensitivity.

It was with 60 Vbeta and 13 Jbeta primers that the PCR ran. Clones were read by immunoSEQ multiplex PCR, and TCRdb kept only the in-frame ones, dropping some. The data hold approximately 150,000 clones, with over 75% observed a single time. From germline, CDR1 is MGHRA and CDR2 YSYEKL. The length of the CDR3 is 13 residues. A word on this clone: The target antigen is unknown.

The chain couples TRBV4-1 to TRBJ2-5; 7 positions agree with TRBD2. The J call is in doubt because the DNA end fits TRBJ2-7 better. The sequence was collected from a man in his forties or fifties in good health and CMV-seronegative. The material sequenced was PBMCs. The CDR3 loop is CASSHAGDYEQYF. The CDR3 bases are TGCGCCAGCAGCCATGCGGGGGACTACGAGCAGTACTTC.